Presented here are 19 T cell receptor beta chains from one specimen sequenced in a study of blood T cell repertoires in COVID-19. Sequenced by immunoSEQ multiplex PCR; TCRdb stores in-frame clones only, minus some. The sample lists about 240,000 clones; around 83% were seen once. Sequencing was carried out using peripheral blood. The receptors shown here come from a man aged 25 to 40 who had recovered from COVID-19.

The rearrangement joins TRBV12-5 to TRBJ1-1; no definite D call. Germline V gives CDR1 LGHNT, CDR2 FRNRAP. The length of the CDR3 is 19 residues. Trimming took off 0 bases at V and 1 base at J, with 21 bases between the two ends. In DNA, the CDR3 is TGTGCTAGTGGTTTGGTAGTAGGTAACGGGGTGAGTTCGAACACTGAAGCTTTCTTT. It yields the protein CASGLVVGNGVSSNTEAFF.

This chain uses TRBV5-1 with TRBJ2-5, with 7 bases matching TRBD1. The V and J ends lost 4 bases and 4 bases, in that order; junction bases with no gene match: 4. The CDR3 spans 13 residues. Germline V gives CDR1 SGHRS, CDR2 YFSETQ. CDR3 sequence (DNA): TGCGCCAGCAGCCGAGCAGGGGGAGAGACCCAGTACTTC. Protein product: CASSRAGGETQYF.

V gene TRBV6-5 combines with J gene TRBJ2-1; 9 nucleotides match TRBD2. Germline lookup yields CDR1 MNHEY and CDR2 SVGAGI. After removal of 5 bases from V and 1 base from J, the junction contained 0 bases not matched to a gene. There are 14 residues in the CDR3. CDR3 coding DNA: TGTGCCAGCAGTCTAGCGGGGTCCTACAATGAGCAGTTCTTC. Its protein product is CASSLAGSYNEQFF.

This clone was seen a few times. The V gene is TRBV28, the J gene TRBJ1-1, with a possible D match to TRBD1 (6 bases). Trimming left V 4 bases short and J 10 bases short, with 16 bases between. Germline V CDR1 and CDR2: MDHEN, SYDVKM. The CDR3 contains 13 residues. The CDR3 loop is CASSWGGQGPAFF. As DNA, the CDR3 is TGTGCCAGCAGTTGGGGGGGCCAGGGCCCAGCTTTCTTT. Together with reference TRBV28 and TRBJ1-1, the CDR3 gives the full variable domain: DVKVTQSSRYLVKRTGEKVFLECVQDMDHENMFWYRQDPGLGLRLIYFSYDVKMKEKGDIPEGYSVSREKKERFSLILESASTNQTSMYLCASSWGGQGPAFFGQGTRLTVV.

The CDR3 region has the DNA TGTGCCAGCAGTGTCCTAGGGACTAGCGGGGGCCGTAGGGAGACCCAGTACTTC. This codes for CASSVLGTSGGRRETQYF. The gene calls are TRBV6-1 and TRBJ2-5; TRBD2 agrees at 14 bases. This CDR3 is built from 18 residues. V was clipped by 4 bases and J by 5 bases; unmatched bases: 12. Germline V lookup: CDR1 MNHNS, CDR2 SASEGT.

This clone was observed a handful of times. Other DNA sequences in the sample encode the same CDR3. The V call is TRBV11-2, the J call TRBJ2-7; TRBD1 is a possible D gene (5 bases). The CDR3 covers 13 residues. V dropped 5 bases and J dropped 7 bases, with 15 bases sitting between them. Germline V CDR1 and CDR2: SGHAT, FQNNGV. CDR3 DNA sequence: TGTGCCAGCAGCGGTAGGGGAATTAGAGAGCAGTACTTC. Translating gives CASSGRGIREQYF.

J is TRBJ2-4 and V is TRBV11-2; D remains unclear. The CDR3 has 14 amino acids. Trimming removed 1 base from V and 7 bases from J, with 11 bases in between. Germline CDR1 reads SGHAT; CDR2 reads FQNNGV. This CDR3 reads CASSLVSDSNIQYF. CDR3 in DNA: TGTGCCAGCAGCTTAGTGTCAGACTCCAACATTCAGTACTTC.

The rearrangement uses TRBV7-9 and TRBJ2-5, with 9 bases that match TRBD2. The V and J ends lost 2 bases and 5 bases, in that order; junction bases with no gene match: 0. Germline CDR1 and CDR2: SEHNR and FQNEAQ (reference sequence). The CDR3 covers 13 residues. CDR3 protein: CASSLLAGETQYF. The CDR3 DNA sequence: TGTGCCAGCAGCTTACTAGCGGGGGAGACCCAGTACTTC.

This rearrangement joins TRBV28 to TRBJ2-2; unclear D gene. V lost 2 bases, J lost 5 bases, and 3 bases lay in between. Germline V gene sequence: CDR1 MDHEN, CDR2 SYDVKM. The CDR3 spans 12 residues. Written as DNA, the CDR3 is TGTGCCAGCAGTTTACTAACCGGGGAGCTGTTTTTT. The encoded protein is CASSLLTGELFF.

This clone was counted ten times or more. The V and J genes are TRBV27 and TRBJ2-1; 10 bases map to TRBD2. Losses at the gene ends were 9 bases for V and 8 bases for J; bases not matched to a gene: 13. Germline CDR1 is MNHEY and CDR2 is SMNVEV (reference sequence). The CDR3 runs 15 residues. The CDR3 protein is CASTAGTSVWDEQFF. The CDR3 nucleotides are TGTGCCAGTACCGCCGGGACTAGCGTATGGGATGAGCAGTTCTTC.

The chain recombines TRBV19 with TRBJ1-3, with D uncertain. Per germline, CDR1 LNHDA and CDR2 SQIVND (reference sequence). The V end lost 5 bases, the J end lost 0 bases, and 5 bases lay between the germline ends. This CDR3 spans 13 amino acids. DNA of the CDR3: TGTGCCAGTAGTTTACTCTCTGGAAACACCATATATTTT. Its protein is CASSLLSGNTIYF.

The chain couples TRBV18 to TRBJ1-4; a possible D gene is TRBD1 (5 bases). The CDR3 has 15 residues. In germline, CDR1 is KGHSH, CDR2 LQKENI. Trimming removed 5 bases from V and 5 bases from J, with 15 bases in between. CDR3 residues: CASSTTGLGNEKLFF. CDR3 bases: TGTGCCAGCTCAACCACAGGACTAGGAAATGAAAAACTGTTTTTT. Looking up the rest from reference TRBV18 and TRBJ1-4 gives the full variable domain: NAGVMQNPRHLVRRRGQEARLRCSPMKGHSHVYWYRQLPEEGLKFMVYLQKENIIDESGMPKERFSAEFPKEGPSILRIQQVVRGDSAAYFCASSTTGLGNEKLFFGSGTQLSVL.

The chain joins TRBV18 to TRBJ2-7, with a possible D match to TRBD2 (6 bases). CDR1 KGHSH and CDR2 LQKENI come from the germline V gene. Deletions cut 3 bases from V and 0 bases from J, with 9 bases between. The CDR3 spans 14 residues. This CDR3 is CASSPAGSSYEQYF. For the CDR3, the DNA is TGTGCCAGCTCACCGGCGGGGAGCTCCTACGAGCAGTACTTC.

The V and J genes are TRBV6-6 and TRBJ2-3, with 8 bases aligning to TRBD2. Germline lookup yields CDR1 MNHNY and CDR2 SVGAGI (reference sequence). V lost 7 bases to trimming and J lost 0 bases; unmatched junction nucleotides: 9. This CDR3 contains 16 residues. CDR3 in amino acids: CASTPVAGFSTDTQYF. DNA of the CDR3: TGTGCCAGCACCCCCGTAGCGGGGTTTAGCACAGATACGCAGTATTTT.

The V gene is TRBV11-2, the J gene TRBJ1-6; 8 bases agree with TRBD1. The J segment lost 10 bases and the V segment lost 6 bases, leaving 11 bases of the junction unmatched. Germline V gene data show CDR1 as SGHAT and CDR2 as FQNNGV. The CDR3 runs 15 residues. DNA for the CDR3: TGTGCCAGCAGGCCCCAGGGGGCCTTGAGATCACCCCTCCACTTT. Amino acid sequence: CASRPQGALRSPLHF.

The rearrangement joins TRBV19 to TRBJ1-2, with D perhaps matching TRBD1 (5 bases). This CDR3 contains 12 residues. Between the trimmed V and J ends, which lost 7 bases and 4 bases, there was a span of 10 bases. In germline, CDR1 is LNHDA, CDR2 SQIVND (reference sequence). The CDR3 nucleotides are TGTGCCAGTACCTCGGGGGTCTATGGCTACACCTTC. As protein: CASTSGVYGYTF. The variable domain in full, with the rest retrieved from reference TRBV19 and TRBJ1-2, is DGGITQSPKYLFRKEGQNVTLSCEQNLNHDAMYWYRQDPGQGLRLIYYSQIVNDFQKGDIAEGYSVSREKKESFPLTVTSAQKNPTAFYLCASTSGVYGYTFGSGTRLTVV.

Only a few counts were recorded for this clone. The same CDR3 arises from other DNA sequences in this sample as well. The chain combines TRBV10-1 with TRBJ2-2; 7 nucleotides line up with TRBD1. CDR1 and CDR2 (germline): WNHNN, SYGVQD (reference sequence). CDR3 size: 15 residues. The trim removed 6 bases at V and 2 bases at J, leaving 6 bases unmatched. CDR3 coding DNA: TGCGCCAGCAGCCGGGACAGTTCTAACACCGGGGAGCTGTTTTTT. Its protein is CASSRDSSNTGELFF.

The rearrangement links TRBV11-2 to TRBJ2-7, with 7 bases fitting TRBD1. The CDR3 loop spans 14 amino acids. V gave up 6 bases and J gave up 0 bases; unmatched junction bases: 5. Germline CDR1 reads SGHAT; CDR2 reads FQNNGV. In nucleotides, the CDR3 is TGTGCCAGCAGGTTGGCAGGGGGCTCCTACGAGCAGTACTTC. This encodes CASRLAGGSYEQYF.

The chain employs TRBV18 and TRBJ1-3; TRBD1 agrees at 8 bases. Germline values: CDR1 KGHSH, CDR2 LQKENI. Germline trimming cut 3 bases from V and 3 bases from J; bases unmatched to any gene: 7. The CDR3 has 16 residues. CDR3 sequence reads: CASSPPNRGDGNTIYF. In DNA, the CDR3 is TGTGCCAGCTCACCCCCGAACAGGGGGGATGGAAACACCATATATTTT.